This T cell receptor (beta chain) was profiled in a study of T cell changes during pregnancy in multiple sclerosis. CDR3 length: 15 residues. The data were produced by immunoSEQ multiplex PCR, yet TCRdb's version contains in-frame clones alone and is incomplete. The table lists approximately 64,000 clones, about nine tenths of them singletons. Sequences were derived from peripheral blood, sampled in the first trimester of pregnancy. This chain joins TRBV1 and TRBJ2-7; TRBD1 was called by the table and not checked on the DNA. TRBV1 is given as a pseudogene. The clonotype originates from a female donor with multiple sclerosis, enrolled in a pregnancy study. This chain's CDR3 is CTSRMTGASSYEQYF. The CDR3 DNA follows: TGCACCAGCAGGATGACAGGGGCGAGCTCCTACGAGCAGTACTTC.